One T cell receptor beta chain is described in this entry. The antigen remains undetermined. This sample is drawn from a study of T-cell reconstitution after alpha-beta-depleted transplantation in children. The germline CDR1 and CDR2 sequences are MDHEN and SYDVKM. This CDR3 spans 14 amino acids. The V end lost 5 bases, the J end lost 5 bases, and 15 bases lay between the germline ends. Unique molecular identifiers tagged the TCRbeta library. Using its own MiXCR run on the PCR reads, TCRdb lists one record per CDR3 protein. The profile shows approximately 300,000 distinct CDR3 sequences, 10% of them singletons. General observations from the study: Some patients owed their high day-60 TCRbeta diversity to surviving recipient T cells and thymic progenitors.

J is TRBJ2-5 and V is TRBV28; D call uncertain. This TCR was recovered from a boy in the first two years of life with acute myeloid leukemia, due to receive a stem cell transplant. The sample here was PBMCs, taken before TCRalphabeta/CD19-depleted stem cell transplant. Written as DNA, the CDR3 is TGTGCCAGCAGTACCCTCCCTCGGTCGGAGACCCAGTACTTC. Its translation is CASSTLPRSETQYF.